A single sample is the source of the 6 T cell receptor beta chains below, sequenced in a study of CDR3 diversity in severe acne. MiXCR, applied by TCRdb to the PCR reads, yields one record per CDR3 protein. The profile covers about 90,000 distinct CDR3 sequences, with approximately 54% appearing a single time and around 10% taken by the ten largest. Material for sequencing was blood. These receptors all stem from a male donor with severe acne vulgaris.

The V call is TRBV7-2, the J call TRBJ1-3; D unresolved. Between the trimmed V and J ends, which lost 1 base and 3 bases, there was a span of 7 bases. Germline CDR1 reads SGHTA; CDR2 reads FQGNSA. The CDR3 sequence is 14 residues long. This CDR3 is CASSLGGFGNTIYF. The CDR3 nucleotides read TGTGCCAGCAGCTTAGGGGGATTTGGAAACACCATATATTTT.

The CDR3 region has the DNA TGCAGCGTTCACCTTCAGACAGGGGCCAGCTCCTACGAGCAGTACTTC. Amino acids: CSVHLQTGASSYEQYF. The V call is TRBV29-1, the J call TRBJ2-7; TRBD1 matches 8 bases. CDR1 and CDR2 from the germline V gene are SQVTM and ANQGSEA. The CDR3 sequence is 16 residues long. V trimming: 5 bases; J trimming: 0 bases; junction bases outside the gene matches: 12.

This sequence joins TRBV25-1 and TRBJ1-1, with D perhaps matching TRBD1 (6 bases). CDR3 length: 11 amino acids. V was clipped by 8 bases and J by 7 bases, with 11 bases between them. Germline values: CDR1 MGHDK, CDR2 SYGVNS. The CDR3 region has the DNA TGTGCCAGCGCAGGGGTGTATGAAGCTTTCTTT. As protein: CASAGVYEAFF.

The CDR3 coding sequence is TGTGCCAGCATTACTCCTGGGGATAGCAATCAGCCCCAGCATTTT. Protein: CASITPGDSNQPQHF. The chain recombines TRBV28 with TRBJ1-5; no reliable D call. CDR1 and CDR2 (germline): MDHEN, SYDVKM. V was shortened by 7 bases and J by 0 bases, with 13 bases between the two germline ends. There are 15 residues in the CDR3.

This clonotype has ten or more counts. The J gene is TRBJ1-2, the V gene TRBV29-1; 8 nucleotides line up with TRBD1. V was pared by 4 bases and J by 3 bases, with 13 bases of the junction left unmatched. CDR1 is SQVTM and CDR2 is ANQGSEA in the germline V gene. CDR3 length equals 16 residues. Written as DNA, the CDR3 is TGCAGCGTTGTTGGGGGGAAACAGGGGGTAGACTATGGCTACACCTTC. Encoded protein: CSVVGGKQGVDYGYTF.

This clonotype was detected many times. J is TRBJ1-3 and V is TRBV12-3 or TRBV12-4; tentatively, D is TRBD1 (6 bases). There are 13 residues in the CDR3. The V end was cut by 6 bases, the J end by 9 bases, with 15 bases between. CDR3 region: CASSQLQGTTIYF. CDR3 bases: TGTGCCAGCAGCCAATTACAGGGCACCACCATATATTTT.